This TCR beta chain was recorded in a study of early T cells in non-severe SARS-CoV-2 infection. Tagging with unique molecular identifiers was applied to individual cDNA molecules. TCRdb re-called the 5' RACE reads through MiXCR, storing one row per CDR3 protein. Of tens of thousands of distinct CDR3 sequences in the sample, roughly 17% were seen once. Germline CDR1 reads MDHEN; CDR2 reads SYDVKM. J gave up 4 bases and V 9 bases, and 3 bases lay outside the gene matches. The CDR3 covers 13 residues. This clonotype was counted at least ten times. The starting material was whole blood, obtained at baseline. The chain couples TRBV28 to TRBJ2-3, with 11 bases lining up with TRBD2. The TCR was taken from an adult who was a healthcare worker with PCR-confirmed SARS-CoV-2 infection or an uninfected control (not recorded which). The DNA of the CDR3 is TGTGCCAGTTTAGCGGGAGGGCCAGATACGCAGTATTTT. Translating gives CASLAGGPDTQYF.